Listed below are T cell receptor beta chains from one sample, sequenced in a study of shared clonotypes between healthy human individuals. The protocol was immunoSEQ multiplex PCR, while the TCRdb copy is restricted to in-frame clones and leaves out a portion. This sample has millions of clones; roughly 92% occur once, and the top ten carry 0.14%. What was sequenced was naive CD4+ T cells sorted from blood. The receptors were gathered from a man younger than 30 in good health. Both conserved end residues are part of each CDR3. Each record gives: clone size, V gene, J gene, D gene, CDR3 DNA, CDR3 protein. D genes are given only for firm matches. Clone size appears in some rows only: once, few, many, or a class for an expanded clone.

once	TRBV6-5	TRBJ2-5	.	TGTGCCAGCGGTTTACGCGGACACCCAGAGACCCAGTACTTC	CASGLRGHPETQYF
.	TRBV5-1	TRBJ2-3	TRBD2	TGCGCCAGCAGCCTCGGACTAGCGGGAGTAAGCGCAGATACGCAGTATTTT	CASSLGLAGVSADTQYF
.	TRBV28	TRBJ2-6	.	TGTGCCAGCAGTTCGGGCTCACAGGGGGCCAACGTCCTGACTTTC	CASSSGSQGANVLTF
.	TRBV7-9	TRBJ2-5	TRBD2	TGTGCCAGCAGCTTGGGCGGGAGGGGGTACTCGTACCAAGAGACCCAGTACTTC	CASSLGGRGYSYQETQYF
.	TRBV28	TRBJ1-2	.	TGTGCCAGCAGTTTGAACAACAACTATGGCTACACCTTC	CASSLNNNYGYTF
.	TRBV10-3	TRBJ1-1	.	TGTGCCATCAGTGAGTCGATCATTGGAGGAACTGAAGCTTTCTTT	CAISESIIGGTEAFF
.	TRBV5-1	TRBJ2-7	TRBD1	TGCGCCAGCAGCTTGAGGGTAGTGGGACAGGGGTCTCCGGGAACCTACGAGCAGTACTTC	CASSLRVVGQGSPGTYEQYF
.	TRBV5-1	TRBJ1-1	.	TGCGCCAGCAGCTTGGAAGGCCGGGGGTCCACTGAAGCTTTCTTT	CASSLEGRGSTEAFF
once	TRBV5-1	TRBJ1-1	.	TGCGCCAGCAGCTTTGCGGAGGGCACTGAAGCTTTCTTT	CASSFAEGTEAFF
.	TRBV20-1	TRBJ1-1	.	TGCAGTGCTCCATTCAACACTGAAGCTTTCTTT	CSAPFNTEAFF
.	TRBV19	TRBJ1-2	.	TGTGCCAGTAGTATAGATGGGGCAGGGAACTATGGCTACACCTTC	CASSIDGAGNYGYTF
.	TRBV18	TRBJ1-3	.	TGTGCCAGCTCACCACCGGGAATCAGACCAATAAGTTCTGGAAACACCATATATTTT	CASSPPGIRPISSGNTIYF
.	TRBV7-9	TRBJ1-4	TRBD1	TGTGCCAGCAGCGGGGGGGACAGGGACATCCCTCTTGAAAAACTGTTTTTT	CASSGGDRDIPLEKLFF
.	TRBV15	TRBJ1-1	.	TGTGCCACCAGCAGAGAAGCAGGGGCGATTCCTGAAGCTTTCTTT	CATSREAGAIPEAFF
once	TRBV18	TRBJ2-7	.	TGTGCCAGCTCACCACCTACGGGACAATCCTCCTACGAGCAGTACTTC	CASSPPTGQSSYEQYF
.	TRBV7-2	TRBJ2-5	TRBD2	TGTGCCAGCAGCGCTGAGCTAGCGGGAGGATTGGAGACCCAGTACTTC	CASSAELAGGLETQYF
.	TRBV2	TRBJ1-6	.	TGTGCCAGCAGGGACAGTTATAATTCACCCCTCCACTTT	CASRDSYNSPLHF
.	TRBV11-3	TRBJ2-1	.	TGTGCCAGCAGCTTAGGGACCAGCGGTGGTGGGCAGAATGAGCAGTTCTTC	CASSLGTSGGGQNEQFF
.	TRBV14	TRBJ1-1	TRBD1	TGTGCCAGCAGCCGGCGGGACAGGGGGACTGAAGCTTTCTTT	CASSRRDRGTEAFF
.	TRBV5-6	TRBJ2-7	.	TGTGCCAGCAGCCCCGGGTTTAGCTCCTACGAGCAGTACTTC	CASSPGFSSYEQYF
.	TRBV2	TRBJ1-5	TRBD1	TGTGCCAGCAGTAGACAGGGGAGCGCGAGCAATCAGCCCCAGCATTTT	CASSRQGSASNQPQHF
.	TRBV7-9	TRBJ1-2	.	TGTGCCAGCAGCTTAGAAACCCCAAGCAAAACCTTC	CASSLETPSKTF
.	TRBV6-5	TRBJ2-7	TRBD2	TGTGCCAGCAGTTACTCTAGGACTAGCGGCTCCTACGAGCAGTACTTC	CASSYSRTSGSYEQYF
.	TRBV19	TRBJ1-2	.	TGTGCCAGTAGTCCTCCGGGAACTCTGGACTATGGCTACACCTTC	CASSPPGTLDYGYTF
.	TRBV5-1	TRBJ2-3	.	TGCGCCAGCAGCTTGGTCGGGGCAGATACGCAGTATTTT	CASSLVGADTQYF
.	TRBV19	TRBJ1-4	TRBD1	TGTGCCAGTAGTAGAGCGTGGGACAGCAGCCTTAATGAAAAACTGTTTTTT	CASSRAWDSSLNEKLFF
.	TRBV27	TRBJ2-7	TRBD1	TGTGCCAGCAGTATATCCGGGACAGGGACGGTCGAGCAGTACTTC	CASSISGTGTVEQYF
.	TRBV11-2	TRBJ1-6	TRBD1	TGTGCCAGCAGCCTCGGGACAGAAAATTCACCCCTCCACTTT	CASSLGTENSPLHF
.	TRBV9	TRBJ1-6	.	TGTGCCAGCAGCGTACGGGAGGGGAGCTCCTATAATTCACCCCTCCACTTT	CASSVREGSSYNSPLHF
.	TRBV9	TRBJ2-2	.	TGTGCCAGCAGCGTTGGACTGGCCACCGGAACGGGAACCGGGGAGCTGTTTTTT	CASSVGLATGTGTGELFF
.	TRBV12-5	TRBJ2-5	.	TGTGCTAGTGGTCTGTCAGGGGCTGGGACCCAGTACTTC	CASGLSGAGTQYF
.	TRBV6-5	TRBJ2-5	.	TGTGCCACCTCCCCCCGGGCGTGGGGAGAGACCCAGTACTTC	CATSPRAWGETQYF
.	TRBV4-1	TRBJ1-4	.	TGCGCCAGCAGCGCCGACCGAACAACTAATGAAAAACTGTTTTTT	CASSADRTTNEKLFF
.	TRBV30	TRBJ1-5	.	TGTGCCTGGAGTGCAGGAAGCAATCAGCCCCAGCATTTT	CAWSAGSNQPQHF
.	TRBV5-1	TRBJ2-7	.	TGCGCCAGCAGCTTGGACGGGGGTCCCGAGCAGTACTTC	CASSLDGGPEQYF
.	TRBV30	TRBJ2-3	TRBD2	TGTGCCTGGAACTATCAACGGACTAGCGGGAGTACCGATACGCAGTATTTT	CAWNYQRTSGSTDTQYF
.	TRBV30	TRBJ1-2	TRBD1	TGTGCCTGGAGTGTTAGGGGGACAGCTAACTATGGCTACACCTTC	CAWSVRGTANYGYTF
.	TRBV18	TRBJ1-4	.	TGTGCCAGCTCAACGAGTCGTAATGAAAAACTGTTTTTT	CASSTSRNEKLFF
.	TRBV5-1	TRBJ2-3	TRBD2	TGCGCCAGCAAGGGTTCTAGCGGTAACACAGATACGCAGTATTTT	CASKGSSGNTDTQYF
.	TRBV23-1	TRBJ1-2	.	TGCGCCAGCAGCGGGGCCGACAGGAGTTATGGCTACACCTTC	CASSGADRSYGYTF
.	TRBV30	TRBJ2-7	.	TGTGCCTGGAGTCTCCCCTCTGGTGGGGTCGGCGAGCAGTACTTC	CAWSLPSGGVGEQYF
.	TRBV18	TRBJ2-3	TRBD2	TGTGCCAGCTCACCCTCTGGACTAGCGGTCACAGATACGCAGTATTTT	CASSPSGLAVTDTQYF
once	TRBV5-4	TRBJ1-2	.	TGTGCCAGCAGCTTGGGACAACGCGATGGCTACACCTTC	CASSLGQRDGYTF
.	TRBV5-1	TRBJ2-2	.	TGCGCCAGCAGCCTGGCTACGGCCAGGGACACCGGGGAGCTGTTTTTT	CASSLATARDTGELFF
.	TRBV28	TRBJ1-4	TRBD1	TGTGCCAGCAGTTCACAGGGGCCAACTAATGAAAAACTGTTTTTT	CASSSQGPTNEKLFF
.	TRBV7-2	TRBJ2-3	.	TGTGCCAGCAGCTTAGTACGTGGGGTAGGCACAGATACGCAGTATTTT	CASSLVRGVGTDTQYF
.	TRBV19	TRBJ2-7	.	TGTGCCAGTAGTATGTCACATCTCTACGAGCAGTACTTC	CASSMSHLYEQYF
.	TRBV27	TRBJ2-1	.	TGTGCCAGCAGTCGCCCGGGACTCCTGCTCAATGAGCAGTTCTTC	CASSRPGLLLNEQFF
.	TRBV6-5	TRBJ1-1	.	TGTGCCAGCAGTCCTCGGACTGGGAACACTGAAGCTTTCTTT	CASSPRTGNTEAFF
.	TRBV5-1	TRBJ2-1	TRBD2	TGCGCCAGCAGCTTGGGGTCGGCGGGAGTCTCAAATGAGCAGTTCTTC	CASSLGSAGVSNEQFF